The TCR beta chain described here comes from a study of cytomegalovirus exposure and HLA in healthy donors. This CDR3 has 17 residues. V lost 5 bases, J lost 0 bases, and 8 bases stayed unmatched. Germline V gene sequence: CDR1 SGHAT, CDR2 FQNNGV. Study-level findings and limits: Most of the CMV-associated TCR beta chains (in a later analysis) appeared to be HLA-restricted. Association of a missense DCLRE1C variant with TCR beta V- and J-gene trimming was reported in a later analysis.

To note about this clone: Antigen unknown.

A multiplex PCR was run with 60 Vbeta primers and 13 Jbeta primers. Profiled with immunoSEQ multiplex PCR; TCRdb holds only in-frame clones, not every one. The sample has some 180,000 clones; roughly 80% are singletons. The receptor was isolated from a woman aged 18-29 years in good health and CMV-seronegative. Sequencing input: PBMCs. The V call is TRBV11-2, the J call TRBJ2-2; 8 nucleotides align to TRBD2. The CDR3 is CASSRLASSSNTGELFF. CDR3 coding DNA: TGTGCCAGCAGCCGACTAGCGTCATCATCGAACACCGGGGAGCTGTTTTTT.